The clone carrying this T cell receptor beta chain came up a few times. Its antigen is currently unknown. Healthy individuals who donated bone marrow served as the donors. There are 16 residues in the CDR3. Unmatched junction bases numbered 10, after V lost 5 bases and J lost 1 base. Germline V lookup: CDR1 MNHEY, CDR2 SMNVEV (reference sequence). This specimen comes from a study of cytomegalovirus exposure and HLA in healthy donors. Study information: A previous analysis identified 95 million to 140 million unique TCR beta sequences derived from 180 million or so T cells. Unique TCRs numbering around 80 million, obtained from HLA-typed donors, made up an early data release. Study outcomes and limitations: In a later analysis, TCR beta V- and J-gene trimming showed a link to a missense DCLRE1C variant.

A multiplex PCR was run with 60 Vbeta primers and 13 Jbeta primers. Using immunoSEQ multiplex PCR, the repertoire was profiled, and TCRdb retains in-frame clones only, with some absent. Of 97,000 or so clones listed, roughly four fifths are singletons. The sample was PBMCs. The TCR originated in a male donor in good health and CMV-seropositive. V is TRBV27 and J is TRBJ1-1, with 7 positions matching TRBD1. The CDR3 loop reads CASSRGRQGQNTEAFF. The CDR3 coding sequence is TGTGCCAGCAGTAGAGGCCGACAGGGACAGAACACTGAAGCTTTCTTT.